These T cell receptor beta chains were read from a single sample in a study of T-cell memory formation after mild COVID-19. TCRdb ran MiXCR on the 5' RACE reads and lists one entry per CDR3 protein. The repertoire holds 300,000 to 400,000 distinct CDR3 sequences, with under 30% as singletons. Material: PBMCs or a T cell subset sorted from them (not recorded which). The receptor set was obtained from an adult woman who had mild COVID-19 (a few samples of this study predate the infection). Cell type and time point are not known. Each CDR3 is given with its conserved first and last residue. The order of the fields is D gene, J gene, V gene, clone size, CDR3 protein, CDR3 DNA. The D gene is left open where the match is weak. Expanded clones are given a class, and other clones once, few, many or no size at all.

d_call: TRBD1
j_call: TRBJ1-1
v_call: TRBV9
clone_size: -
cdr3_aa: CASSADRGGGTEAFF
cdr3_nt: TGTGCCAGCAGCGCGGACAGGGGCGGGGGCACTGAAGCTTTCTTT

d_call: -
j_call: TRBJ2-7
v_call: TRBV10-3
clone_size: -
cdr3_aa: CATNPGDYEQYF
cdr3_nt: TGTGCCACAAACCCCGGGGACTACGAGCAGTACTTC

d_call: -
j_call: TRBJ2-7
v_call: TRBV4-2
clone_size: once
cdr3_aa: CASSQDRAGVSYEQYF
cdr3_nt: TGTGCCAGCAGCCAAGACCGCGCAGGGGTCTCCTACGAGCAGTACTTC

d_call: -
j_call: TRBJ2-5
v_call: TRBV7-9
clone_size: -
cdr3_aa: CASSANQETQYF
cdr3_nt: TGTGCCAGCAGCGCCAACCAAGAGACCCAGTACTTC

d_call: -
j_call: TRBJ1-1
v_call: TRBV9
clone_size: -
cdr3_aa: CASSVGGAF
cdr3_nt: TGTGCCAGCAGCGTAGGCGGTGCTTTT

d_call: TRBD1
j_call: TRBJ1-2
v_call: TRBV12-3/TRBV12-4
clone_size: once
cdr3_aa: CASSLGTGVLGYTF
cdr3_nt: TGTGCCAGCAGCCTAGGGACAGGGGTCCTGGGCTACACCTTC

d_call: -
j_call: TRBJ1-1
v_call: TRBV10-3
clone_size: -
cdr3_aa: CAISVGSNTEAFF
cdr3_nt: TGTGCCATCAGTGTAGGGAGTAACACTGAAGCTTTCTTT

d_call: TRBD2
j_call: TRBJ2-7
v_call: TRBV3-1
clone_size: few
cdr3_aa: CASSQNPGLAGVYEQYF
cdr3_nt: TGTGCCAGCAGCCAAAACCCGGGACTAGCGGGGGTGTACGAGCAGTACTTC

d_call: TRBD2
j_call: TRBJ2-1
v_call: TRBV5-1
clone_size: -
cdr3_aa: CASSRISLSGRAAYNEQFF
cdr3_nt: TGCGCCAGCAGCCGAATTTCTCTTAGCGGGAGGGCCGCGTACAATGAGCAGTTCTTC

d_call: TRBD2
j_call: TRBJ2-3
v_call: TRBV2
clone_size: -
cdr3_aa: CASAPLAGVMSVTQYF
cdr3_nt: TGTGCCAGCGCCCCCTTAGCGGGAGTTATGAGCGTTACGCAGTATTTT

d_call: TRBD1
j_call: TRBJ1-1
v_call: TRBV24-1
clone_size: -
cdr3_aa: CATKGQGGRAFF
cdr3_nt: TGTGCCACCAAAGGGCAGGGGGGTAGAGCTTTCTTT

d_call: -
j_call: TRBJ2-1
v_call: TRBV6-2/TRBV6-3
clone_size: few
cdr3_aa: CATDFIGGRAGDYNEQFF
cdr3_nt: TGTGCCACCGACTTTATTGGGGGTCGGGCAGGGGACTACAATGAGCAGTTCTTC

d_call: -
j_call: TRBJ2-7
v_call: TRBV24-1
clone_size: -
cdr3_aa: CATSDSRLEQYF
cdr3_nt: TGTGCCACCAGTGATTCCCGACTCGAGCAGTACTTC

d_call: -
j_call: TRBJ2-5
v_call: TRBV19
clone_size: -
cdr3_aa: CASRGRQETQYF
cdr3_nt: TGTGCCAGTAGAGGCAGGCAAGAGACCCAGTACTTC

d_call: TRBD1
j_call: TRBJ2-3
v_call: TRBV25-1
clone_size: -
cdr3_aa: CASSGDRSTSTDTQYF
cdr3_nt: TGTGCCAGCAGTGGGGACAGGTCGACTAGCACAGATACGCAGTATTTT

d_call: -
j_call: TRBJ2-1
v_call: TRBV7-9
clone_size: -
cdr3_aa: CATTEGGEQFF
cdr3_nt: TGTGCCACAACCGAGGGTGGTGAGCAGTTCTTC

d_call: -
j_call: TRBJ1-1
v_call: TRBV20-1
clone_size: few
cdr3_aa: CSADGLGFTEAFF
cdr3_nt: TGCAGTGCTGACGGCCTGGGGTTCACTGAAGCTTTCTTT

d_call: TRBD1
j_call: TRBJ2-7
v_call: TRBV7-9
clone_size: -
cdr3_aa: CASSYGDSSYEQYF
cdr3_nt: TGTGCCAGCAGCTATGGGGACAGTTCCTACGAGCAGTACTTC

d_call: -
j_call: TRBJ2-7
v_call: TRBV12-3/TRBV12-4
clone_size: few
cdr3_aa: CASGVSSYEQYF
cdr3_nt: TGTGCCAGTGGGGTCAGTAGTTACGAGCAGTACTTC

d_call: TRBD1
j_call: TRBJ2-1
v_call: TRBV5-5
clone_size: -
cdr3_aa: CASSQQGALPGGYNEQFF
cdr3_nt: TGTGCCAGCAGCCAACAGGGGGCCCTCCCAGGTGGCTACAATGAGCAGTTCTTC

d_call: -
j_call: TRBJ2-7
v_call: TRBV5-1
clone_size: -
cdr3_aa: CASSRTDPGEQYF
cdr3_nt: TGCGCCAGCAGTAGAACGGACCCCGGCGAGCAGTACTTC

d_call: -
j_call: TRBJ1-5
v_call: TRBV5-1
clone_size: -
cdr3_aa: CASSLERNQPQHF
cdr3_nt: TGCGCCAGCAGCTTAGAAAGAAATCAGCCCCAGCATTTT

d_call: TRBD2
j_call: TRBJ2-5
v_call: TRBV12-3/TRBV12-4
clone_size: few
cdr3_aa: CASTSGGETQYF
cdr3_nt: TGTGCCAGCACTAGCGGGGGAGAGACCCAGTACTTC

d_call: -
j_call: TRBJ2-2
v_call: TRBV3-1
clone_size: few
cdr3_aa: CASSHRQELFF
cdr3_nt: TGTGCCAGCAGCCATAGACAGGAGCTGTTTTTT